Presented here are 7 T cell receptor beta chains from one specimen sequenced in a study of blood T cells in healthy people across ages. The use of a sample-barcoded 5' primer and a J-beta primer mix characterized a second PCR of roughly 6 to 11 cycles. TCRdb redid the calling of the 5' RACE reads with MiXCR, one entry per CDR3 protein. Among fewer than 650,000 distinct CDR3 sequences listed, about a quarter were seen once. This same sample was also part of a study on T cells of mothers and their children.

The specimen was blood. The origin of the receptors is a boy aged 2 to 10 in good health.

The V call is TRBV5-5, the J call TRBJ2-1, with 8 nucleotides matching TRBD2. The CDR3 has 17 amino acids. Unmatched junction bases numbered 9, after V lost 4 bases and J lost 0 bases. Germline CDR1 SGHKS, CDR2 YYEKEE (reference sequence). CDR3 coding DNA: TGTGCCAGCAGCCCCCGGGGGGGCCTAAGCTCCTACAATGAGCAGTTCTTC. Translation gives CASSPRGGLSSYNEQFF.

As for this clonotype: A much more abundant neighbour one base away suggests this may be a read error. V gene TRBV6-4 combines with J gene TRBJ1-1, with D uncertain. This CDR3 spans 15 amino acids. Germline V lookup: CDR1 MRHNA, CDR2 SNTAGT. Trimming left V 0 bases short and J 12 bases short, with 20 bases between. CDR3 sequence (DNA): TGTGCCAGCAGTGACTCGATGGGCGGCGGGTCGGTGCCTTTCTTT. It specifies CASSDSMGGGSVPFF.

This clonotype was picked up many times. J is TRBJ2-4 and V is TRBV5-1, with TRBD1 as a possible D gene (6 bases). V was pared by 2 bases and J by 1 base, with 19 bases between. Germline-derived CDR1 and CDR2 are SGHRS and YFSETQ. The CDR3 runs 18 residues. This CDR3 reads CASSLGQPTVTAKNIQYF. The CDR3 coding sequence is TGCGCCAGCAGCTTAGGACAGCCTACCGTAACGGCCAAAAACATTCAGTACTTC.

The table lists this clonotype with a few counts. The V and J genes are TRBV3-1 and TRBJ2-5; D may be TRBD2 (5 bases). This CDR3 comprises 17 residues. Germline CDR1 LGHDT, CDR2 YNNKEL (reference sequence). The V end was cut by 0 bases, the J end by 2 bases, with 16 bases between. The CDR3 loop reads CASSQEKWAGLQETQYF. The DNA of the CDR3 is TGTGCCAGCAGCCAAGAGAAATGGGCGGGCCTTCAAGAGACCCAGTACTTC.

This clonotype came up a few times. Here the CDR3 reads CASSSRHGRLEEKLFF. For the CDR3, the DNA is TGTGCCAGCAGCTCTCGCCACGGACGTCTGGAGGAAAAACTGTTTTTT. The chain employs TRBV7-9 and TRBJ1-4; D is unclear. Germline lookup yields CDR1 SEHNR and CDR2 FQNEAQ (reference sequence). V was cut by 4 bases and J by 8 bases, with 20 bases left in between. The CDR3 sequence is 16 residues long.

The rearrangement links TRBV29-1 to TRBJ2-7; tentatively, D is TRBD1 (6 bases). V shed 0 bases and J shed 6 bases, with 30 bases lying between them. This CDR3 spans 19 amino acids. The germline gives CDR1 SQVTM, CDR2 ANQGSEA. The CDR3 sequence is CSVEDFDPSGGFHLSEQYF. In nucleotides, the CDR3 is TGCAGCGTTGAAGATTTCGATCCCAGTGGGGGCTTTCATTTGAGCGAGCAGTACTTC.

This chain links TRBV11-2 with TRBJ2-5; 7 bases map to TRBD2. The tail of the sequence fits TRBJ2-7 better, so the J call may be wrong. This CDR3 is built from 16 residues. Germline V gene sequence: CDR1 SGHAT, CDR2 FQNNGV. CDR3 bases: TGTGCCAGCAGCTTAGGATGGGGCGGGGGCTCCTACGAGCAGTACTTC. Encoded protein: CASSLGWGGGSYEQYF.